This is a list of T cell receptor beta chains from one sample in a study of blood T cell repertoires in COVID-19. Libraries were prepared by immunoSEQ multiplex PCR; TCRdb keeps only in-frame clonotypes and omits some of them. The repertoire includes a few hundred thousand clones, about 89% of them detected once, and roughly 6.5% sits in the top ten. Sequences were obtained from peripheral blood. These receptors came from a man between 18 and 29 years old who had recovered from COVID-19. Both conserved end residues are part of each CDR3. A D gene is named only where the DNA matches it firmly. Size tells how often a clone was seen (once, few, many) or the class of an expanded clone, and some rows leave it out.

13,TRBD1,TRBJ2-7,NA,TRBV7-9,CASSLTGFYEQYF,TGTGCCAGCAGCTTGACAGGGTTCTACGAGCAGTACTTC
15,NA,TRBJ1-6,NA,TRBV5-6,CASSLAGSYNSPLHF,TGTGCCAGCAGCTTGGCAGGCTCCTATAATTCACCCCTCCACTTT
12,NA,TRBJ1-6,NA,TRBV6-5,CASQGSTSPLHF,TGTGCCAGCCAGGGCAGCACTTCACCCCTCCACTTT
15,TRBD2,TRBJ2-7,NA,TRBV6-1,CASSEKSGSWNEQYF,TGTGCCAGCAGTGAAAAGAGCGGGAGCTGGAACGAGCAGTACTTC
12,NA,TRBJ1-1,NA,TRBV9,CASSVEGSEAFF,TGTGCCAGCAGCGTAGAAGGGAGTGAAGCTTTCTTT
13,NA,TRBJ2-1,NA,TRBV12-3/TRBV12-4,CASSSGNYNEQFF,TGTGCCAGCAGTTCAGGGAACTACAATGAGCAGTTCTTC
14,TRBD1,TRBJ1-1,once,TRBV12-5,CASGSGGENTEAFF,TGTGCTAGTGGTTCAGGGGGCGAAAACACTGAAGCTTTCTTT
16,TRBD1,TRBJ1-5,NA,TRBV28,CASSRTGGGSNQPQHF,TGTGCCAGCAGCCGAACAGGGGGTGGTAGCAATCAGCCCCAGCATTTT
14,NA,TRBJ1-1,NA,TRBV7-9,CASSLGWGDTEAFF,TGTGCCAGCAGCTTAGGGTGGGGCGACACTGAAGCTTTCTTT
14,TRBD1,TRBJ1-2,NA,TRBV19,CASKDRGSLYGYTF,TGTGCCAGTAAGGACAGGGGTTCCCTTTATGGCTACACCTTC
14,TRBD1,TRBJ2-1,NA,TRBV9,CASSVGQGANEQFF,TGTGCCAGCAGCGTAGGACAGGGGGCAAATGAGCAGTTCTTC
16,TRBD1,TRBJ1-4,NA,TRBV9,CASSVGDSRWSEKLFF,TGTGCCAGCAGCGTAGGGGACAGCCGGTGGAGTGAAAAACTGTTTTTT
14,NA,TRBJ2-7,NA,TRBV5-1,CASSLGTITWEQYF,TGCGCCAGCAGCTTGGGGACTATCACTTGGGAGCAGTACTTC
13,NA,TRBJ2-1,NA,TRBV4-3,CASSQGASREQFF,TGCGCCAGCAGCCAAGGTGCTAGCCGTGAGCAGTTCTTC
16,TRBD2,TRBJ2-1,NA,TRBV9,CASSGGTGLVLNEQFF,TGTGCCAGCAGCGGAGGAACCGGACTAGTATTAAATGAGCAGTTCTTC
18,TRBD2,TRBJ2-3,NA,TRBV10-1,CASSEKIAGAKYTDTQYF,TGCGCCAGCAGTGAAAAAATAGCGGGAGCCAAATACACAGATACGCAGTATTTT
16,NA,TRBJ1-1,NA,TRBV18,CASSPRGGAGNTEAFF,TGTGCCAGCTCACCCCGGGGGGGCGCGGGGAACACTGAAGCTTTCTTT
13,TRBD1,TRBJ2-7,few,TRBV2,CASRDLDRGEQYF,TGTGCCAGCAGGGACCTGGACAGGGGCGAGCAGTACTTC